The entry below gives a single TCR beta chain sequence along with its context. Authors' methods: Estimates of nucleated cell counts were drawn from the amplification of reference gene primers. The method was immunoSEQ multiplex PCR; TCRdb's version includes in-frame clones alone and lacks a portion of them. The D gene and trimming were derived from the DNA, and the V and J assignments and clone size from that table. The table has a few hundred thousand clones, 82% seen once; the top ten hold roughly 3.1%. This entry belongs to a study of blood T cell repertoires in COVID-19. V lost 0 bases and J lost 7, with 4 bases in between. CDR1 MNHNS and CDR2 SASEGT come from the germline V gene. The CDR3 covers 13 residues.

This receptor was identified in a woman between 18 and 29 years old with acute or convalescent COVID-19. The rearrangement joins TRBV6-1 to TRBJ1-6, with D unclear. Input material: peripheral blood. The CDR3 nucleotides are TGTGCCAGCAGTGAAGCTGAGAATTCACCCCTCCACTTT. Translating it yields CASSEAENSPLHF.